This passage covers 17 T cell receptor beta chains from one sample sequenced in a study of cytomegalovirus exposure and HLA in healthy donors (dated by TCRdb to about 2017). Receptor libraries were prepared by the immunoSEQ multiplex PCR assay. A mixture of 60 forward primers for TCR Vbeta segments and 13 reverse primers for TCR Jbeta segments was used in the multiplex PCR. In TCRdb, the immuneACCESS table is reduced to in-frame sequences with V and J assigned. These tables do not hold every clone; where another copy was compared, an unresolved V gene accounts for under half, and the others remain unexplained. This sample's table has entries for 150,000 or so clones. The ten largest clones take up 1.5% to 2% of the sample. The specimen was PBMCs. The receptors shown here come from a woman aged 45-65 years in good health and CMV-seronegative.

CDR3 coding DNA: TGTGCCAGCCACCATTCAAGGCGGGGGGCGTGGGACACTGAAGCTTTCTTT. It yields the protein CASHHSRRGAWDTEAFF. The chain joins TRBV14 to TRBJ1-1, with a tentative D call TRBD1 (6 bases). The CDR3 runs 17 residues. Deletions cut 8 bases from V and 3 bases from J, with 25 bases between. Germline V CDR1 and CDR2: SGHDN, FVKESK.

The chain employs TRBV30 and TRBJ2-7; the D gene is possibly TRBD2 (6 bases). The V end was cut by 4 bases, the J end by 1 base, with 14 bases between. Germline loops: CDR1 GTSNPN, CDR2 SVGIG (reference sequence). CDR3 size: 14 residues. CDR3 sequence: CAWTEPGVSYEQYF. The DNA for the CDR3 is TGTGCCTGGACGGAACCGGGAGTTTCCTACGAGCAGTACTTC.

DNA for the CDR3: TGTGCCGGGGGACTAGCGGGAGGGGGTAAAGAGACCCAGTACTTC. Translation gives CAGGLAGGGKETQYF. The chain couples TRBV28 to TRBJ2-5; 16 bases are shared with TRBD2. This CDR3 has 15 amino acids. V lost 11 bases and J lost 3; bases outside the gene matches: 6. Germline V lookup: CDR1 MDHEN, CDR2 SYDVKM.

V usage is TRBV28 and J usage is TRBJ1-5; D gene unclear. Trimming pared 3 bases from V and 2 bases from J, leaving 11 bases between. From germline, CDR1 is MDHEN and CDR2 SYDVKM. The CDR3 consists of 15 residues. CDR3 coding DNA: TGTGCCAGCAGTTTGGCACAGATGGGCAATCAGCCCCAGCATTTT. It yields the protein CASSLAQMGNQPQHF.

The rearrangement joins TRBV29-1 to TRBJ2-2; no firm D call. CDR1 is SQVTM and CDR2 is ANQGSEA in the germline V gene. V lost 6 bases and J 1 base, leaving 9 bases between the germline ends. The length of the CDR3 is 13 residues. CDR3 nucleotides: TGCAGCGTGGGTACAGTGAACACCGGGGAGCTGTTTTTT. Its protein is CSVGTVNTGELFF.

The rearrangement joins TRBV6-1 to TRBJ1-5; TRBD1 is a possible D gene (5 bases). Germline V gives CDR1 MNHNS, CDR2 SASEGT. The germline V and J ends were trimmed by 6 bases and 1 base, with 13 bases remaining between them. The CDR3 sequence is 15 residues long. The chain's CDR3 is CASSTSGGSNQPQHF. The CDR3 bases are TGTGCCAGCAGCACCTCGGGGGGGAGCAATCAGCCCCAGCATTTT.

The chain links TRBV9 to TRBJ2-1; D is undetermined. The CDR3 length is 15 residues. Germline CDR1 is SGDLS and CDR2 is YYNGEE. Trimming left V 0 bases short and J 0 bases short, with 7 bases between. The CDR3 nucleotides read TGTGCCAGCAGCGTAGCTCCCAGCTCCTACAATGAGCAGTTCTTC. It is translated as CASSVAPSSYNEQFF.

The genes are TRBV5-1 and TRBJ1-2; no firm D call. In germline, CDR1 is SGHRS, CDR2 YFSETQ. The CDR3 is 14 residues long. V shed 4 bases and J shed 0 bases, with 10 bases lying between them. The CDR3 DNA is TGCGCCAGCAGCCTGACGGGGTCTAACTATGGCTACACCTTC. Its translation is CASSLTGSNYGYTF.

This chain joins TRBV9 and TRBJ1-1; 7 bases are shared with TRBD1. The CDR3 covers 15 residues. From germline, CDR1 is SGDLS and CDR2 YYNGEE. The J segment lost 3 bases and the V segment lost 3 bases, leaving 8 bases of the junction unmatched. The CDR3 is CASSALDRAYTEAFF. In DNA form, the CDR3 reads TGTGCCAGCAGCGCCCTTGACAGGGCTTACACTGAAGCTTTCTTT.

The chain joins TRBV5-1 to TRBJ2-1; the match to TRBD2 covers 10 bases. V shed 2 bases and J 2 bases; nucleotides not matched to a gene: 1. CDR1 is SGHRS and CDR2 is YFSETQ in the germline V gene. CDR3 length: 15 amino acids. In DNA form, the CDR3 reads TGCGCCAGCAGCTTCGGGACTAGCGCCTACAATGAGCAGTTCTTC. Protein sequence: CASSFGTSAYNEQFF.

In DNA form, the CDR3 reads TGTGCCTGGTGGAACAGGGGAACGGGCTACGAGCAGTACTTC. It yields the protein CAWWNRGTGYEQYF. V and J are TRBV30 and TRBJ2-5, with 7 bases aligning to TRBD1. The last part of the DNA fits TRBJ2-7 better; the J call may be wrong. The V gene's germline CDR1 is GTSNPN and CDR2 SVGIG (reference sequence). The CDR3 consists of 14 residues.

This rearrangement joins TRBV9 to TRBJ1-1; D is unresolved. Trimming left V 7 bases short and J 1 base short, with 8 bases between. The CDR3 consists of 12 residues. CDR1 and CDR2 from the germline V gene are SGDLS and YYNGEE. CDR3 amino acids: CASRGRNTEAFF. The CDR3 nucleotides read TGTGCCAGCCGGGGTCGGAACACTGAAGCTTTCTTT.

The CDR3 sequence: CASSSRSGTGAYEQYF. In DNA form, the CDR3 reads TGTGCCAGCAGCTCACGCTCCGGGACAGGGGCTTACGAGCAGTACTTC. The rearrangement links TRBV7-9 to TRBJ2-7; TRBD1 matches at 10 bases. V was clipped by 4 bases and J by 4 bases; unmatched bases: 10. Germline CDR1 and CDR2: SEHNR and FQNEAQ (reference sequence). This CDR3 has 16 amino acids.

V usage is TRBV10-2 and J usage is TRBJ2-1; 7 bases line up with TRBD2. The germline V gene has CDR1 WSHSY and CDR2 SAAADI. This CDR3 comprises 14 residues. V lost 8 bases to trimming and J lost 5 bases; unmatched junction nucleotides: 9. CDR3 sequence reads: CASRPGTTNNEQFF. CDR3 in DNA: TGCGCCAGCCGTCCCGGGACTACTAACAATGAGCAGTTCTTC.

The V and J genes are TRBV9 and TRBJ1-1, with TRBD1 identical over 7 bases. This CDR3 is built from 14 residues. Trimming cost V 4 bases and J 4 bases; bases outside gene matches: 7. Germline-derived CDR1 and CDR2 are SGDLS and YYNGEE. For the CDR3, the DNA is TGTGCCAGCAGCATAACAGGGGTGAGCACTGAAGCTTTCTTT. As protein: CASSITGVSTEAFF.

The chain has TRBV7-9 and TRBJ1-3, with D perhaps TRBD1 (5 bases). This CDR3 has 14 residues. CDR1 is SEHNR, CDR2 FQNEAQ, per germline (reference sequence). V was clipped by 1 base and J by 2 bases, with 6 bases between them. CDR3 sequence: CASSLETAGNTIYF. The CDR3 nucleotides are TGTGCCAGCAGCTTAGAGACAGCTGGAAACACCATATATTTT.

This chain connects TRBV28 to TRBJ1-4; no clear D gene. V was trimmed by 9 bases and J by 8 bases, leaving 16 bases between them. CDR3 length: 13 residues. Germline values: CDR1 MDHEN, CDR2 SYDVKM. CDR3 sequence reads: CASHPPGFEKLFF. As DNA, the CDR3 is TGTGCCAGTCATCCCCCGGGTTTCGAAAAACTGTTTTTT.